This is a list of T cell receptor beta chains from one sample in a study of graft-versus-host responses after intestinal transplantation. Clones were read by immunoSEQ multiplex PCR, and TCRdb kept only the in-frame ones, dropping some. The data contain under 30,000 clones, more than 70% of them singletons. The sequences come from ileum tissue, collected 98 days after intestinal transplantation. These receptors originate from a human patient who received an intestinal transplant, so some T cells may come from the graft donor. CDR3s include the opening cysteine and the closing phenylalanine or tryptophan. D genes are given only for firm matches. Clone sizes are given selectively: once, few, many, or a class where the clone is expanded.

TRBD2 TRBJ2-3 TRBV11-3 . TGTGCCAGCAGCTCTAACCTAGCGGGGGGGAGCACAGATACGCAGTATTTT CASSSNLAGGSTDTQYF
TRBD2 TRBJ2-5 TRBV7-9 . TGTGCCAGCAGCTTAGGGAGTAGCGGGGGTCCGAGTGGGACCCAGTACTTC CASSLGSSGGPSGTQYF
TRBD2 TRBJ2-3 TRBV9 . TGTGCCAGCAGCGTAGAGGCGGGGGGGCCAGATACGCAGTATTTT CASSVEAGGPDTQYF
TRBD1 TRBJ1-2 TRBV19 . TGTGCCAGTAGTCCGACGAGGGACAGGAATGGCTACACCTTC CASSPTRDRNGYTF
. TRBJ1-3 TRBV21-1 few TGTGCCAGCAGCAAACAGGGACCGGGTGCCCTTGGAAACACCATATATTTT CASSKQGPGALGNTIYF
TRBD2 TRBJ2-3 TRBV5-1 . TGCGCCAGCAGCTCGGGACTAGCGAGTACAGATACGCAGTATTTT CASSSGLASTDTQYF
TRBD2 TRBJ2-1 TRBV5-6 once TGTGCCAGCCACATGTGGCGGGGGGGATTCAATGAGCAGTTCTTC CASHMWRGGFNEQFF
. TRBJ1-1 TRBV7-9 . TGTGCCAGCAGCTTAGTTCGGTACCAGGAGGGGGGCACTGAAGCTTTCTTT CASSLVRYQEGGTEAFF
TRBD2 TRBJ2-7 TRBV5-5 . TGTGCCAGCAGCTCCACCATAGCGGGGGACTACGAGCAGTACTTC CASSSTIAGDYEQYF
. TRBJ1-4 TRBV2 . TGTGCCAGCAAGGTTACGGGGGGGACAACTAATGAAAAACTGTTTTTT CASKVTGGTTNEKLFF
. TRBJ2-1 TRBV7-9 . TGTGCCAGCAGCCCAGACTCCAATGAGCAGTTCTTC CASSPDSNEQFF
. TRBJ1-1 TRBV2 . TGTGCCAGCAGTTACTACTCAAGTAGGACTGAAGCTTTCTTT CASSYYSSRTEAFF
TRBD1 TRBJ1-6 TRBV7-3 . TGTGCCAGCAGCTCGGGACAGGCGGTTAATTCACCCCTCCACTTT CASSSGQAVNSPLHF
. TRBJ2-7 TRBV6-5 . TGTGCCAGCAGTTATTCACACCGCTACGAGCAGTACTTC CASSYSHRYEQYF
TRBD2 TRBJ2-2 TRBV2 . TGTGCCAGCAGAAAGGGGCTAGCGGACACCGGGGAGCTGTTTTTT CASRKGLADTGELFF
. TRBJ1-2 TRBV30 . TGTGCCTGGAGTGTACGGGCCGTCGGCGGCAGTGTCTATGGCTACACCTTC CAWSVRAVGGSVYGYTF
. TRBJ1-1 TRBV7-8 . TGTGCCAGCCCCTTGGATCTGAACACTGAAGCTTTCTTT CASPLDLNTEAFF
TRBD1 TRBJ2-7 TRBV29-1 . TGCAGCGCTGCGACAGGGGTCCCAAGCTACGAGCAGTACTTC CSAATGVPSYEQYF
. TRBJ2-3 TRBV4-2 . TGTGCCAGCAGCCTATTTATACAGGGCCCAACAGATACGCAGTATTTT CASSLFIQGPTDTQYF
. TRBJ1-1 TRBV2 . TGTGCCAGCAGTGAGGCCCATATTTTGAACACTGAAGCTTTCTTT CASSEAHILNTEAFF
TRBD1 TRBJ1-1 TRBV7-8 . TGTGCCAGCAGCTTAGACCCAGGGGGCAATGAAGCTTTCTTT CASSLDPGGNEAFF
. TRBJ2-2 TRBV7-9 . TGTGCCAGCAGCAAAAGGGGAGGGGGCGGCCCCGGGGAGCTGTTTTTT CASSKRGGGGPGELFF
. TRBJ2-2 TRBV5-6 . TGTGCCAGCCAGTCGGTAATCCCCGGGGAGCTGTTTTTT CASQSVIPGELFF
TRBD1 TRBJ2-1 TRBV11-3 . TGTGCCAGCAGCATTGGGACAGCGTACAATGAGCAGTTCTTC CASSIGTAYNEQFF
TRBD2 TRBJ2-1 TRBV13 once TGTGCCAGCAGCCCCCTAGCGGGGGGCCAGACGAATGAGCAGTTCTTC CASSPLAGGQTNEQFF
TRBD1 TRBJ2-7 TRBV6-5 . TGTGCCAGCAGTTATGAGGGACAGGGAGTCTACGAGCAGTACTTC CASSYEGQGVYEQYF
TRBD1 TRBJ1-5 TRBV4-1 . TGCGCCAGCAGCCAGGGACAGGGGGTCGGTCAGCCCCAGCATTTT CASSQGQGVGQPQHF
TRBD2 TRBJ2-5 TRBV6-1 . TGTGCCAGCAGTGAATTCGGCGGGGGACAAGAGACCCAGTACTTC CASSEFGGGQETQYF
TRBD2 TRBJ2-7 TRBV7-6 . TGTGCCAGCAGCCCGTCGACTAGCGGGGGCTACTACGAGCAGTACTTC CASSPSTSGGYYEQYF
. TRBJ2-7 TRBV18 few TGTGCCAGCTCACGTTACTACGAGCAGTACTTC CASSRYYEQYF
. TRBJ2-5 TRBV5-1 . TGCGCCAGCCTCGGACTCGAAGAGACCCAGTACTTC CASLGLEETQYF
. TRBJ1-2 TRBV5-4 . TGTGCCAGCAGCACGGGGACACGCCAAGGGGGCTACACCTTC CASSTGTRQGGYTF
. TRBJ1-2 TRBV7-9 . TGTGCCAGCAGCTTAGTTACTGGAGCTAACTATGGCTACACCTTC CASSLVTGANYGYTF
. TRBJ2-5 TRBV7-6 . TGTGCCAGCAGCCGGGGTGGGGGAGAGACCCAGTACTTC CASSRGGGETQYF
TRBD1 TRBJ1-1 TRBV6-5 . TGTGCCAGCAGTGTAGGGACAGGGGTTGAAGCTTTCTTT CASSVGTGVEAFF
. TRBJ1-3 TRBV9 . TGTGCCAGCAGCGCAGGACAAGACTCTGGAAACACCATATATTTT CASSAGQDSGNTIYF
TRBD2 TRBJ2-1 TRBV6-1 . TGTGCCAGCAGCTTAGCGGGGGGACCCAACAATGAGCAGTTCTTC CASSLAGGPNNEQFF
. TRBJ1-2 TRBV30 . TGTGCCTGGAGTGAAGACACCTATGGCTACACCTTC CAWSEDTYGYTF
. TRBJ1-1 TRBV19 . TGTGCCAGTAGTACCTCGGGGTCGAACACTGAAGCTTTCTTT CASSTSGSNTEAFF
. TRBJ1-5 TRBV5-4 . TGTGCCAGCAGCCGTGGGTCGGGGCCCCAGCATTTT CASSRGSGPQHF
. TRBJ2-2 TRBV5-6 . TGTGCCAGCAGCTTTGGGACTTCAACCGGGGAGCTGTTTTTT CASSFGTSTGELFF
. TRBJ1-2 TRBV5-1 . TGCGCCAGCCCCGCCGGGGGGCAGAGTTATGGCTACACCTTC CASPAGGQSYGYTF
. TRBJ1-4 TRBV6-5 once TGTGCCAGCAGTTACGGTTACGGGGAAAATGAAAAACTGTTTTTT CASSYGYGENEKLFF
TRBD2 TRBJ2-1 TRBV6-8 . TGTGCCAGCAGACGGACTAGCGGGGGCTCCTACAATGAGCAGTTCTTC CASRRTSGGSYNEQFF
. TRBJ1-1 TRBV7-9 . TGTGCCAGCAGCCCCCCCGGACTGCACACTGAAGCTTTCTTT CASSPPGLHTEAFF
. TRBJ1-2 TRBV21-1 once TGTGCCAGCAGCACCCCTACAGAGACAGGTGGCTACACCTTC CASSTPTETGGYTF
. TRBJ2-7 TRBV20-1 . TGCAGTGCTCTCTTGGGGCACGAGCAGTACTTC CSALLGHEQYF
TRBD2 TRBJ2-1 TRBV2 . TGTGCCAGCAGTGGGACTAGCGGGCGTTGGATCTTC CASSGTSGRWIF
. TRBJ1-3 TRBV6-5 . TGTGCCAGCATGAGAAACACCATATATTTT CASMRNTIYF
. TRBJ1-2 TRBV7-2 few TGTGCCAGCAGCCCCACCCCGAGCCCTGATGGCTACACCTTC CASSPTPSPDGYTF
TRBD1 TRBJ2-2 TRBV9 . TGTGCCAGCAGCGCCAGTAGAGGGACAGGGCCGAACACCGGGGAGCTGTTTTTT CASSASRGTGPNTGELFF
. TRBJ1-2 TRBV6-5 . TGTGCCAGCAGTTACCCCGGGACCTCGCCGGGGGGCTACACCTTC CASSYPGTSPGGYTF
TRBD1 TRBJ2-2 TRBV10-3 . TGTGCCATCAGCCAGACGGACAGGTCCACCGGGGAGCTGTTTTTT CAISQTDRSTGELFF